What follows describes a single TCR beta chain. V was pared by 5 bases and J by 5 bases, with 1 base of the junction left unmatched. The germline V gene has CDR1 SGHTA and CDR2 FQGTGA. The CDR3 consists of 14 residues. The data originate from a study of blood T cell repertoires in COVID-19. Looking at the study overall: Collection of acute and convalescent COVID-19 samples took place in the United States, Italy and Spain. PBMCs, B-cell-depleted T cells, or T cells provided the cDNA or gDNA that made up the material.

In the original analysis: Reference gene primer amplification gave estimated nucleated cell counts. The table came from immunoSEQ multiplex PCR; TCRdb's copy has only in-frame clones and leaves some out. V, J and clone size derive from that table, while D and trimming were established from the DNA sequence. The sample holds about 120,000 clones; 85% to 90% are singletons and the top ten take approximately 11%. Input material: peripheral blood. The rearrangement joins TRBV7-3 to TRBJ2-2; 11 bases agree with TRBD1. The receptor was isolated from a man at least 80 years old with acute or convalescent COVID-19. The CDR3 nucleotides read TGTGCCAGCAGCCGGGACAGGGGGACCGGGGAGCTGTTTTTT. It translates to CASSRDRGTGELFF.